The 4 T cell receptor beta chains listed next were all sequenced from one sample in a study of T cell responses to AZD1222 COVID-19 vaccine. TCRdb keeps only in-frame clones here, not all; method: immunoSEQ multiplex PCR. The sample has 90,000 to 120,000 clones, approximately 90% seen once. The material was peripheral blood, obtained on day 0 of AZD1222 vaccination. The receptors shown here come from an adult in good health.

This clone was observed once. This rearrangement joins TRBV5-1 to TRBJ1-1; 7 bases are shared with TRBD1. After removal of 2 bases from V and 5 bases from J, the junction contained 3 bases not matched to a gene. This CDR3 contains 13 residues. Germline values: CDR1 SGHRS, CDR2 YFSETQ. The CDR3 loop is CASSLNRGTEAFF. The CDR3 DNA follows: TGCGCCAGCAGCTTAAACAGGGGTACTGAAGCTTTCTTT.

This clone appeared a single time. The chain's CDR3 is CAISEGGQGSTDTQYF. CDR3 DNA: TGTGCCATCAGTGAGGGGGGCCAGGGAAGCACAGATACGCAGTATTTT. V and J are TRBV10-3 and TRBJ2-3, with D possibly matching TRBD1 (6 bases). The CDR3 covers 16 residues. Germline V gene data show CDR1 as ENHRY and CDR2 as SYGVKD. Trimming pared 2 bases from V and 0 bases from J, leaving 12 bases between.

The chain couples TRBV3-1 (or the pseudogene TRBV3-2) to TRBJ2-3; a weak D match, TRBD2 (6 bases). The CDR3 covers 16 residues. V was cut by 0 bases and J by 3 bases, with 13 bases left in between. The germline V gene encodes CDR1 LGHDT and CDR2 YNNKEL (reference sequence). The CDR3 spells CASSQDTGSRTDTQYF. The DNA of the CDR3 is TGTGCCAGCAGCCAAGATACCGGGAGTAGGACAGATACGCAGTATTTT.

The chain uses TRBV2 and TRBJ1-2, with D uncertain. The CDR3 has 14 residues. The V gene's germline CDR1 is SNHLY and CDR2 FYNNEI. Trimming pared 2 bases from V and 0 bases from J, leaving 7 bases between. CDR3 loop: CASSELGANYGYTF. CDR3 DNA: TGTGCCAGCAGTGAACTCGGGGCTAACTATGGCTACACCTTC.